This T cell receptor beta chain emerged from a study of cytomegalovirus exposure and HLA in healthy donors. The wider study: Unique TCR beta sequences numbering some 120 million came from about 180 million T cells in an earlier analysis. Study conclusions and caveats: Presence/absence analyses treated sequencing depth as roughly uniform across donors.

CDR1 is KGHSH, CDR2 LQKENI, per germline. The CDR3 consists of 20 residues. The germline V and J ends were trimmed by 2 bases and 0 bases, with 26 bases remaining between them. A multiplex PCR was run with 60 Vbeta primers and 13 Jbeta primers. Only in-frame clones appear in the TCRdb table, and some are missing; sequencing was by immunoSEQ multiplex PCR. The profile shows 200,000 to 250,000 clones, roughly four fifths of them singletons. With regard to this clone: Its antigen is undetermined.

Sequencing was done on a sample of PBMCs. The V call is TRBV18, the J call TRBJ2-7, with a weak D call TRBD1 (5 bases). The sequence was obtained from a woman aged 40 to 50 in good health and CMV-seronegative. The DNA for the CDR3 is TGTGCCAGCTCACCAATCAGGGCTCACCGCCCCCAAACCAGCTCCTACGAGCAGTACTTC. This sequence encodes CASSPIRAHRPQTSSYEQYF.